Each of the 30 T cell receptor beta chains below was sequenced from the same sample in a study of T cell responses to AZD1222 COVID-19 vaccine. The assay was immunoSEQ multiplex PCR, and TCRdb's table has in-frame clones only and misses some. The repertoire holds around 150,000 clones, about 90% seen once, with more than 1.1% in the top ten. Sequencing used peripheral blood, obtained on day 0 of AZD1222 vaccination. These receptors were taken from an adult in good health.

CDR3 sequence reads: CASTLTSGKRRSYNEQFF. CDR3 DNA: TGTGCCAGTACCTTGACTAGCGGGAAACGACGCTCCTACAATGAGCAGTTCTTC. V is TRBV19 and J is TRBJ2-1; 11 nucleotides align to TRBD2. Germline CDR1 and CDR2: LNHDA and SQIVND (reference sequence). The CDR3 has 18 amino acids. V lost 7 bases and J lost 0; bases outside the gene matches: 11.

V gene TRBV4-3 combines with J gene TRBJ2-2; D remains ambiguous. Germline V CDR1 and CDR2: LGHNA, YSLEER. The CDR3 sequence is 14 residues long. V lost 8 bases, J lost 2 bases, and 12 bases lay in between. Here the CDR3 DNA reads TGCGCCAGCCCGAGCCCCCCTAACACCGGGGAGCTGTTTTTT. It yields the protein CASPSPPNTGELFF.

The chain has TRBV5-6 and TRBJ1-2, with 12 nucleotides matching TRBD1. The V segment lost 1 base and the J segment 4 bases; nucleotides outside the gene matches: 5. The length of the CDR3 is 16 residues. Germline-derived CDR1 and CDR2 are SGHDT and YYEEEE. CDR3 loop: CASSLPGTGGIYGYTF. DNA for the CDR3: TGTGCCAGCAGCTTGCCGGGGACAGGGGGCATCTATGGCTACACCTTC.

The table lists this clone with a count of one. The chain couples TRBV19 to TRBJ2-6; D might be TRBD1 (6 bases). The CDR3 extends over 16 amino acids. Germline CDR1 and CDR2: LNHDA and SQIVND (reference sequence). Trimming shortened V by 2 bases and J by 2 bases, and 10 bases separated the two germline ends. For the CDR3, the DNA is TGTGCCAGTAGTATAACAGGGAATACTGGGGCCAACGTCCTGACTTTC. Translating gives CASSITGNTGANVLTF.

The chain employs TRBV30 and TRBJ2-5; D not resolved. The V end was cut by 8 bases, the J end by 4 bases, with 20 bases between. CDR3 length equals 14 residues. Germline V gene sequence: CDR1 GTSNPN, CDR2 SVGIG (reference sequence). This CDR3 reads CARPYGNFRETQYF. The CDR3 region has the DNA TGTGCCCGACCTTATGGGAACTTCCGAGAGACCCAGTACTTC.

The chain couples TRBV3-1 (or the pseudogene TRBV3-2) to TRBJ2-7; 15 bases line up with TRBD2. This CDR3 is 18 amino acids long. V dropped 3 bases and J dropped 6; count of bases not matched to a gene: 12. Germline CDR1 LGHDT, CDR2 YNNKEL (reference sequence). CDR3 coding DNA: TGTGCCAGCAGCCAGGGGACTAGCGGGAGGCGTCTAATGGCCGAGCAGTACTTC. As protein: CASSQGTSGRRLMAEQYF.

This chain connects TRBV4-1 to TRBJ1-1; 7 nucleotides line up with TRBD1. Germline trimming cut 2 bases from V and 3 bases from J; bases unmatched to any gene: 3. Germline-derived CDR1 and CDR2 are MGHRA and YSYEKL. The CDR3 is 14 amino acids. In DNA, the CDR3 is TGCGCCAGCAGCCAAATCCAGGGGGACACTGAAGCTTTCTTT. It is translated as CASSQIQGDTEAFF.

This sequence joins TRBV18 and TRBJ2-2, with D tentatively TRBD1 (5 bases). V shed 0 bases and J shed 1 base, with 9 bases lying between them. This CDR3 is 16 amino acids long. Germline V CDR1 and CDR2: KGHSH, LQKENI. CDR3 nucleotides: TGTGCCAGCTCACCACCGGGAAGGGGGAACACCGGGGAGCTGTTTTTT. It specifies CASSPPGRGNTGELFF.

This rearrangement joins TRBV9 to TRBJ1-2; D gene ambiguous. CDR1 is SGDLS, CDR2 YYNGEE, per germline. The V gene lost 4 bases and the J gene lost 6 bases, with 16 bases spanning the gap. This CDR3 has 14 amino acids. The CDR3 reads CASSPVGGRDGYTF. The CDR3 DNA reads TGTGCCAGCAGCCCAGTGGGAGGGAGGGATGGCTACACCTTC.

This rearrangement joins TRBV28 to TRBJ2-7; a possible D gene is TRBD1 (6 bases). V was trimmed by 1 base and J by 3 bases, leaving 10 bases between them. This CDR3 region has 14 residues. The germline V gene has CDR1 MDHEN and CDR2 SYDVKM. The CDR3 loop is CASSLSGQIYEQYF. In DNA, the CDR3 is TGTGCCAGCAGTTTATCAGGACAGATCTACGAGCAGTACTTC.

The V call is TRBV18, the J call TRBJ1-3; TRBD1 aligns across 10 bases. The CDR3 runs to 17 residues. V was pared by 6 bases and J by 2 bases, with 10 bases of the junction left unmatched. Germline V CDR1 and CDR2: KGHSH, LQKENI. The CDR3 DNA is TGTGCCAGCTCCTCCCCTCGGGACAGGGGTACTGGAAACACCATATATTTT. As protein: CASSSPRDRGTGNTIYF.

The chain carries TRBV19 and TRBJ2-7; a weak D match, TRBD1 (6 bases). CDR3 length equals 14 residues. Germline V gene sequence: CDR1 LNHDA, CDR2 SQIVND (reference sequence). V lost 4 bases and J 0 bases, leaving 10 bases between the germline ends. The CDR3: CASSTGHISYEQYF. The CDR3 nucleotides are TGTGCCAGTAGTACGGGACACATCTCCTACGAGCAGTACTTC.

This clone was recorded only once. Other nucleotide sequences from this sample produce the same CDR3. This chain connects TRBV3-1 (or the pseudogene TRBV3-2) to TRBJ1-2; D is undetermined. The CDR3 is made up of 13 amino acids. CDR1 is LGHDT, CDR2 YNNKEL, per germline (reference sequence). Trimming stripped 1 base from V and 2 bases from J, with 5 bases between. The chain's CDR3 is CASSQVSNYGYTF. CDR3 sequence (DNA): TGTGCCAGCAGCCAAGTTAGCAACTATGGCTACACCTTC.

This clone was counted once. The genes are TRBV2 and TRBJ1-5; tentatively, D is TRBD1 (6 bases). The V gene lost 4 bases and the J gene lost 4 bases, with 8 bases spanning the gap. Germline loops: CDR1 SNHLY, CDR2 FYNNEI. The CDR3 spans 13 residues. The DNA for the CDR3 is TGTGCCAGCAGTGCGGGGGCTAATCAGCCCCAGCATTTT. Translation gives CASSAGANQPQHF. The complete variable domain, with remaining parts taken from reference TRBV2 and TRBJ1-5, reads EPEVTQTPSHQVTQMGQEVILRCVPISNHLYFYWYRQILGQKVEFLVSFYNNEISEKSEIFDDQFSVERPDGSNFTLKIRSTKLEDSAMYFCASSAGANQPQHFGDGTRLSIL.

CDR3 nucleotides: TGTGCCAGCAGAAGGACAGGGGAGGGCCTCTATGGCTACACCTTC. It specifies CASRRTGEGLYGYTF. This chain links TRBV28 with TRBJ1-2, with 9 bases identical to TRBD1. After removal of 6 bases from V and 4 bases from J, the junction contained 9 bases not matched to a gene. Germline V CDR1 and CDR2: MDHEN, SYDVKM. The CDR3 has 15 residues.

The chain links TRBV19 to TRBJ1-4; 7 bases line up with TRBD1. The CDR3 length is 15 residues. The germline CDR1 and CDR2 sequences are LNHDA and SQIVND (reference sequence). The V gene end was trimmed by 5 bases and the J gene end by 0 bases; junction bases not matched to a gene: 3. The CDR3 sequence is CASSHTGATNEKLFF. Written as DNA, the CDR3 is TGTGCCAGTAGTCACACAGGGGCAACTAATGAAAAACTGTTTTTT.

The V call is TRBV2, the J call TRBJ1-1, with unresolved D. The CDR3 is 14 residues long. The germline CDR1 and CDR2 sequences are SNHLY and FYNNEI. V was trimmed by 1 base and J by 11 bases, leaving 17 bases between them. This CDR3 is CASSEGQAFGRAFF. DNA for the CDR3: TGTGCCAGCAGTGAAGGGCAGGCATTCGGTAGGGCTTTCTTT.

The rearrangement links TRBV5-4 to TRBJ2-3; D might be TRBD2 (6 bases). Germline CDR1 reads SGHNT; CDR2 reads YYREEE (reference sequence). There are 13 residues in the CDR3. V dropped 4 bases and J dropped 4 bases, with 10 bases sitting between them. CDR3 region: CASSRAGPDTQYF. CDR3 coding DNA: TGTGCCAGCAGCAGGGCGGGGCCAGATACGCAGTATTTT.

This rearrangement joins TRBV2 to TRBJ1-3; D not resolved. This CDR3 has 15 residues. The V end lost 6 bases, the J end lost 0 bases, and 12 bases lay between the germline ends. Germline V gives CDR1 SNHLY, CDR2 FYNNEI. This CDR3 reads CASRDGTFSGNTIYF. The DNA for the CDR3 is TGTGCCAGCAGGGACGGCACATTCTCTGGAAACACCATATATTTT.

The V call is TRBV20-1, the J call TRBJ1-2, with no clear D. Trimming took off 3 bases at V and 8 bases at J, with 10 bases between the two ends. This CDR3 contains 11 residues. Germline assignment: CDR1 DFQATT and CDR2 SNEGSKA (reference sequence). CDR3 protein: CSASRAYGYTF. The DNA of the CDR3 is TGCAGTGCTAGTCGGGCTTACGGCTACACCTTC.

The chain uses TRBV29-1 and TRBJ2-3; possible D gene TRBD1, 6 bases. The CDR3 length is 15 residues. CDR1 and CDR2 from the germline V gene are SQVTM and ANQGSEA. The V and J ends lost 7 bases and 0 bases respectively, with 17 bases between them. CDR3 in amino acids: CSARDNSFSTDTQYF. The CDR3 nucleotides read TGCAGCGCCCGGGACAATTCTTTTAGCACAGATACGCAGTATTTT.

V usage is TRBV11-2 and J usage is TRBJ1-2, with no clear D. The CDR3 has 12 residues. V was clipped by 6 bases and J by 0 bases, with 5 bases between them. CDR1 SGHAT and CDR2 FQNNGV come from the germline V gene. DNA of the CDR3: TGTGCCAGCAGAGGAGCTAACTATGGCTACACCTTC. Its protein product is CASRGANYGYTF. Full variable domain (remainder filled in from reference TRBV11-2 and TRBJ1-2): EAGVAQSPRYKIIEKRQSVAFWCNPISGHATLYWYQQILGQGPKLLIQFQNNGVVDDSQLPKDRFSAERLKGVDSTLKIQPAKLEDSAVYLCASRGANYGYTFGSGTRLTVV.

A single count supports this clone. The chain recombines TRBV4-1 with TRBJ1-6; 10 nucleotides match TRBD1. Germline CDR1 is MGHRA and CDR2 is YSYEKL. V was pared by 4 bases and J by 8 bases, with 8 bases of the junction left unmatched. The length of the CDR3 is 16 residues. The CDR3 sequence: CASSLMRTGGDSPLHF. DNA of the CDR3: TGCGCCAGCAGCCTCATGCGGACAGGGGGTGATTCACCCCTCCACTTT.

This rearrangement joins TRBV27 to TRBJ2-3; D is unresolved. The CDR3 is 14 amino acids. Trimming stripped 3 bases from V and 6 bases from J, with 13 bases between. Germline CDR1 reads MNHEY; CDR2 reads SMNVEV (reference sequence). CDR3 protein: CASSLTRSYDTQYF. CDR3 sequence (DNA): TGTGCCAGCAGTTTGACCCGTTCATACGATACGCAGTATTTT.

In its sample, this clone was seen once. The chain carries TRBV11-2 and TRBJ1-2; D perhaps matches TRBD1 (5 bases). Germline V gives CDR1 SGHAT, CDR2 FQNNGV. The CDR3 contains 14 residues. V dropped 8 bases and J dropped 2 bases, with 15 bases sitting between them. The DNA of the CDR3 is TGTGCCAGCGGATCTCCGGGACGGAACTATGGCTACACCTTC. Translated, it gives CASGSPGRNYGYTF.

The chain is built from TRBV4-3 and TRBJ1-3; 10 positions match TRBD1. With 0 bases clipped from V and 4 bases from J, the junction kept 6 bases outside the gene matches. The CDR3 has 17 residues. Germline CDR1 is LGHNA and CDR2 is YSLEER. In nucleotides, the CDR3 is TGCGCCAGCAGCCAAGACCCGGGACAGGGGAGAGGAAACACCATATATTTT. Translation gives CASSQDPGQGRGNTIYF.

A single count supports this clone. V usage is TRBV30 and J usage is TRBJ2-7; D is undetermined. Trimming stripped 3 bases from V and 1 base from J, with 16 bases between. There are 15 residues in the CDR3. Germline CDR1 is GTSNPN and CDR2 is SVGIG (reference sequence). For the CDR3, the DNA is TGTGCCTGGAGAGGCCAGGATGGACGGTCCTACGAGCAGTACTTC. Translation: CAWRGQDGRSYEQYF.

The rearrangement uses TRBV9 and TRBJ1-1, with D possibly TRBD1 on 5 matching bases. This CDR3 is 13 amino acids long. The ends were cut back, 3 bases at V and 4 bases at J, with 10 bases in the middle. Germline assignment: CDR1 SGDLS and CDR2 YYNGEE. As DNA, the CDR3 is TGTGCCAGCAGCGCGGGCGGGGCCACTGAAGCTTTCTTT. The encoded protein is CASSAGGATEAFF.

The chain couples TRBV30 to TRBJ1-6; unclear D gene. The V gene lost 4 bases and the J gene lost 0 bases, with 7 bases spanning the gap. The CDR3 covers 14 residues. The germline V gene has CDR1 GTSNPN and CDR2 SVGIG (reference sequence). The CDR3 DNA reads TGTGCCTGGAAAGTGGGCTCCTATAATTCACCCCTCCACTTT. As protein: CAWKVGSYNSPLHF.

Here the CDR3 reads CASSLGGQGEKLFF. The CDR3 bases are TGTGCCAGCAGTCTAGGGGGACAGGGTGAAAAACTGTTTTTT. The rearrangement uses TRBV3-1 (or the pseudogene TRBV3-2) and TRBJ1-4, with 9 bases matching TRBD1. This CDR3 region has 14 residues. V lost 6 bases and J lost 7; bases outside the gene matches: 6. The germline CDR1 and CDR2 sequences are LGHDT and YNNKEL (reference sequence).